A single sample gave rise to the 21 T cell receptor beta chains below, sequenced in a study of early T cells in non-severe SARS-CoV-2 infection. TCRdb ran MiXCR on the 5' RACE reads and lists one entry per CDR3 protein. Found here are roughly 40,000 distinct CDR3 sequences, roughly 4% of them singletons; the top ten hold just over 3%. The specimen was whole blood. All receptors come from an adult who was a healthcare worker with PCR-confirmed SARS-CoV-2 infection or an uninfected control (not recorded which).

In its sample, this clonotype was seen many times. V usage is TRBV6-1 and J usage is TRBJ2-2; D gene uncertain. V dropped 8 bases and J dropped 2 bases, with 9 bases sitting between them. In germline, CDR1 is MNHNS, CDR2 SASEGT. The CDR3 spans 13 residues. CDR3 amino acids: CASGIDNTGELFF. In nucleotides, the CDR3 is TGTGCCAGCGGGATCGACAACACCGGGGAGCTGTTTTTT.

This clonotype appeared many times. The chain uses TRBV7-8 and TRBJ1-2; 7 bases align to TRBD1. The CDR3 contains 13 residues. The J segment lost 8 bases and the V segment lost 5 bases, leaving 8 bases of the junction unmatched. Germline V gene data show CDR1 as SGHVS and CDR2 as FQNEAQ. In DNA form, the CDR3 reads TGTGCCAGCAGCGCTGACAGGGCACAGGGCTACACCTTC. It specifies CASSADRAQGYTF.

This clonotype occurred many times. The chain employs TRBV12-3 or TRBV12-4 and TRBJ1-2; 8 bases fit TRBD1. Germline trimming cut 7 bases from V and 6 bases from J; bases unmatched to any gene: 4. This CDR3 is built from 12 residues. CDR3 region: CASIGQGHGYTF. The CDR3 DNA is TGTGCCAGCATCGGACAGGGTCATGGCTACACCTTC.

This clonotype was counted ten times or more. The CDR3 here is CSVGDYTYEQYF. CDR3 sequence (DNA): TGCAGCGTCGGGGACTACACCTACGAGCAGTACTTC. The rearrangement joins TRBV29-1 to TRBJ2-7; TRBD2 matches 7 bases. CDR3 length: 12 amino acids. With 6 bases clipped from V and 2 bases from J, the junction kept 4 bases outside the gene matches. Germline values: CDR1 SQVTM, CDR2 ANQGSEA.

This chain connects TRBV19 to TRBJ2-3; no firm D call. Trimming removed 6 bases at V and 0 bases at J, with 16 bases between. This CDR3 has 16 residues. Per the germline V gene, CDR1 is LNHDA and CDR2 is SQIVND (reference sequence). The CDR3 spells CASRKAVFPSTDTQYF. The CDR3 nucleotides are TGTGCCAGTAGAAAGGCGGTTTTTCCTAGCACAGATACGCAGTATTTT.

This clonotype was found many times. This chain uses TRBV15 with TRBJ2-2; 7 bases agree with TRBD1. Per the germline V gene, CDR1 is LNHNV and CDR2 is YYDKDF (reference sequence). Germline trimming cut 0 bases from V and 3 bases from J; bases unmatched to any gene: 4. The CDR3 length is 16 residues. The CDR3 DNA reads TGTGCCACCAGCAGAGAGAGGGGGCGCGACACCGGGGAGCTGTTTTTT. Residues: CATSRERGRDTGELFF.

This clonotype was seen ten or more times. The rearrangement uses TRBV30 and TRBJ2-6, with D possibly matching TRBD1 (6 bases). Germline V gene sequence: CDR1 GTSNPN, CDR2 SVGIG (reference sequence). The CDR3 runs to 16 residues. Trimming stripped 5 bases from V and 0 bases from J, with 14 bases between. Here the CDR3 DNA reads TGTGCCTGGTCACCGGGACACTCCTCTGGGGCCAACGTCCTGACTTTC. Encoded protein: CAWSPGHSSGANVLTF.

At least ten counts were recorded for this clonotype. The rearrangement uses TRBV19 and TRBJ2-2; TRBD1 might be the D (6 bases). This CDR3 region has 15 residues. V dropped 5 bases and J dropped 0 bases, with 10 bases sitting between them. Germline loops: CDR1 LNHDA, CDR2 SQIVND (reference sequence). The CDR3 DNA reads TGTGCCAGTAGTGGAGGACAGACGAACACCGGGGAGCTGTTTTTT. Protein product: CASSGGQTNTGELFF. Complete variable domain (other parts from reference TRBV19 and TRBJ2-2): DGGITQSPKYLFRKEGQNVTLSCEQNLNHDAMYWYRQDPGQGLRLIYYSQIVNDFQKGDIAEGYSVSREKKESFPLTVTSAQKNPTAFYLCASSGGQTNTGELFFGEGSRLTVL.

This clonotype ranks as medium-sized. The V gene is TRBV5-4, the J gene TRBJ2-2; TRBD1 is a possible D gene (5 bases). The germline V gene encodes CDR1 SGHNT and CDR2 YYREEE (reference sequence). V was clipped by 0 bases and J by 5 bases, with 14 bases between them. The CDR3 runs to 16 residues. CDR3 sequence reads: CASSLARGAETGELFF. The CDR3 bases are TGTGCCAGCAGCTTGGCAAGGGGCGCGGAGACCGGGGAGCTGTTTTTT.

This clonotype was counted ten times or more. The DNA of the CDR3 is TGTGCCAGCAGCCCCGGACAGGCATACCGGGAGCAGTTCTTC. This gives the protein CASSPGQAYREQFF. The gene calls are TRBV7-3 and TRBJ2-1, with 7 bases aligning to TRBD1. The CDR3 extends over 14 amino acids. After removal of 5 bases from V and 10 bases from J, the junction contained 11 bases not matched to a gene. Per the germline V gene, CDR1 is SGHTA and CDR2 is FQGTGA.

This clonotype was seen at least ten times. The chain combines TRBV12-3 or TRBV12-4 with TRBJ1-4, with unresolved D. CDR3 length: 13 amino acids. V lost 3 bases and J lost 8, with 10 bases in between. CDR3 sequence reads: CASSFRLMEKLFF. In DNA, the CDR3 is TGTGCCAGCAGTTTCCGACTTATGGAAAAACTGTTTTTT.

In this sample, this clonotype turned up many times. The chain has TRBV7-8 and TRBJ2-3; a weak D match, TRBD2 (6 bases). CDR3 length: 15 residues. V lost 3 bases to trimming and J lost 2 bases, with 12 bases between them. Looked up from germline, CDR1 is SGHVS and CDR2 is FQNEAQ. The CDR3 protein is CASSFNAGTTDTQYF. The CDR3 nucleotides read TGTGCCAGCAGCTTTAACGCGGGAACCACAGATACGCAGTATTTT.

This clonotype was observed at least ten times. The V call is TRBV3-1, the J call TRBJ1-3; D unresolved. Between the trimmed V and J ends, which lost 0 bases and 0 bases, there was a span of 12 bases. This CDR3 is 17 amino acids long. The germline CDR1 and CDR2 sequences are LGHDT and YNNKEL (reference sequence). The CDR3 loop is CASSQEGGWYSGNTIYF. The CDR3 DNA sequence: TGTGCCAGCAGCCAAGAGGGCGGCTGGTACTCTGGAAACACCATATATTTT.

Concerning this clonotype itself: A read error may be the cause here, since a much bigger clone is one base away. The V and J genes are TRBV21-1 and TRBJ2-3. TRBV21-1 is labeled a pseudogene. The CDR3 has 14 residues. The CDR3 DNA sequence: TGTGCCAGAAGCAAAGACGGTCGCACAGATACGCAGTATTTT. Translated: CARSKDGRTDTQYF.

At least ten counts were recorded for this clonotype. The chain recombines TRBV9 with TRBJ2-1; no clear D gene. This CDR3 spans 15 amino acids. In germline, CDR1 is SGDLS, CDR2 YYNGEE. V gave up 0 bases and J gave up 0 bases, with 7 bases separating them. The CDR3 sequence is CASSVGATSYNEQFF. CDR3 coding DNA: TGTGCCAGCAGCGTAGGAGCTACCTCCTACAATGAGCAGTTCTTC.

This clonotype was counted many times. The chain joins TRBV12-3 or TRBV12-4 to TRBJ1-5, with 7 positions matching TRBD1. This CDR3 has 15 residues. Germline trimming cut 6 bases from V and 0 bases from J; bases unmatched to any gene: 5. Written as DNA, the CDR3 is TGTGCCAGCAGCCCGGGACAGCTTAGCAATCAGCCCCAGCATTTT. Translating it yields CASSPGQLSNQPQHF.

This clonotype came up many times. The rearrangement links TRBV3-1 to TRBJ2-7; either TRBD1 or TRBD2 may supply D (5 bases each). Trimming took off 4 bases at V and 0 bases at J, with 19 bases between the two ends. This CDR3 is 17 amino acids long. Germline V CDR1 and CDR2: LGHDT, YNNKEL (reference sequence). For the CDR3, the DNA is TGTGCCAGCAGCCCTTACCTGGGACCACCGGCCTCCTACGAGCAGTACTTC. It yields the protein CASSPYLGPPASYEQYF.

This clonotype was seen many times. One end of the junction varies from germline; a read error may be responsible. The chain is built from TRBV7-7 and TRBJ1-3; D unclear. CDR1 is SSHAT, CDR2 FNYEAQ, per germline (reference sequence). This CDR3 is built from 17 residues. This CDR3 reads CASSSACRDFSGNTIYF. The CDR3 region has the DNA TGTGCTAGCAGCTCCGCCTGCCGGGATTTCTCTGGAAACACCATATATTTT. The variable domain in full, with the rest retrieved from reference TRBV7-7 and TRBJ1-3, is GAGVSQSPRYKVTKRGQDVTLRCDPISSHATLYWYQQALGQGPEFLTYFNYEAQPDKSGLPSDRFSAERPEGSISTLTIQRTEQRDSAMYRCASSSACRDFSGNTIYFGEGSWLTVV.

Ten or more counts support this clonotype. The V call is TRBV20-1, the J call TRBJ2-3; D is uncertain. Germline CDR1 DFQATT, CDR2 SNEGSKA (reference sequence). This CDR3 has 12 residues. V was cut by 2 bases and J by 1 base, with 4 bases left in between. This CDR3 reads CSARIGTDTQYF. The DNA for the CDR3 is TGCAGTGCTAGAATAGGCACAGATACGCAGTATTTT.

This clonotype was picked up many times. The chain links TRBV11-3 to TRBJ2-1, with D possibly being TRBD2 (5 bases). Trimming removed 5 bases at V and 0 bases at J, with 14 bases between. The V gene's germline CDR1 is SGHNT and CDR2 YENEEA. This CDR3 has 16 residues. The CDR3 DNA sequence: TGTGCCAGCAGCGCCAGGCAAGCGGCCTCCTACAATGAGCAGTTCTTC. It codes for CASSARQAASYNEQFF.

This clonotype has more than one count but fewer than ten. The rearrangement joins TRBV7-9 to TRBJ1-2; D is uncertain. Germline V gene data show CDR1 as SEHNR and CDR2 as FQNEAQ (reference sequence). V was pared by 5 bases and J by 0 bases, with 13 bases between. The CDR3 totals 15 residues. CDR3: CASSTSVSPNYGYTF. The CDR3 bases are TGTGCCAGCAGCACTTCCGTCAGTCCTAACTATGGCTACACCTTC.